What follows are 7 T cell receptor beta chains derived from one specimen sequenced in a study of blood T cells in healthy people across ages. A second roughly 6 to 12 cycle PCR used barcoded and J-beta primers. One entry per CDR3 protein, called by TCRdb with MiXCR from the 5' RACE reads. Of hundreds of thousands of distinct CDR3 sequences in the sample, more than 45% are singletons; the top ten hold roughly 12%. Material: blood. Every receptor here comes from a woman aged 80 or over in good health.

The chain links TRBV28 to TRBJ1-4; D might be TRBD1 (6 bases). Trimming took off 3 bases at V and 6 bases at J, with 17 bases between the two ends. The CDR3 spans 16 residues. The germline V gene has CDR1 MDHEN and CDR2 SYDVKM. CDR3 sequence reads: CASSLGRGTVDEKLFF. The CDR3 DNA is TGTGCCAGCAGTTTGGGCAGGGGAACGGTTGATGAAAAACTGTTTTTT.

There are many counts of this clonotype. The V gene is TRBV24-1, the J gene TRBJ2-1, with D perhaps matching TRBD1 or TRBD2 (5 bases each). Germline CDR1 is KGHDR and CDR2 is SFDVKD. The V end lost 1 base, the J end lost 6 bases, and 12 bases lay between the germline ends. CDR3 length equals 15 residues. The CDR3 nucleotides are TGTGCCACCAGTGATTTCAGTAGGGGAGTCAATGAGCAGTTCTTC. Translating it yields CATSDFSRGVNEQFF.

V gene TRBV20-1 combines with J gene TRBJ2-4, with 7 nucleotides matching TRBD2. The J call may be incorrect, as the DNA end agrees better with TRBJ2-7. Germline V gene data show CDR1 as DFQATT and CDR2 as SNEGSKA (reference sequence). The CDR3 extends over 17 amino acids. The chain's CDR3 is CSAARGSVARSVYEQYF. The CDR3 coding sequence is TGCAGTGCCGCGCGGGGGAGCGTAGCCCGTTCCGTTTACGAGCAGTACTTC.

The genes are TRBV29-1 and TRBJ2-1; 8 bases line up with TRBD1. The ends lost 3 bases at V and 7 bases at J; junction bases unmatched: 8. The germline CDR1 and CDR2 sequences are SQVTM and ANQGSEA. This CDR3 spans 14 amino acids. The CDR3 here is CSVDSSGGLNEQFF. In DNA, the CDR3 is TGCAGCGTTGATTCGTCAGGGGGCTTGAATGAGCAGTTCTTC.

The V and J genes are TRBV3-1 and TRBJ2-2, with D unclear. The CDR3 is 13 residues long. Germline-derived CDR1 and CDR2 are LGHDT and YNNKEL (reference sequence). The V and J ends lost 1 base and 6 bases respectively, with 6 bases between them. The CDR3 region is CASSQGKPGELFF. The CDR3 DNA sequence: TGTGCCAGCAGCCAAGGAAAGCCCGGGGAGCTGTTTTTT.

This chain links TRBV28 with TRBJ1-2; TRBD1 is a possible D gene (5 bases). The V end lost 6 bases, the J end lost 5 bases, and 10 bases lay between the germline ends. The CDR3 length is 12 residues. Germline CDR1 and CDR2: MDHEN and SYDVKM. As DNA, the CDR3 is TGTGCCAGCAGCGGGGACCGGTATGGCTACACCTTC. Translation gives CASSGDRYGYTF.

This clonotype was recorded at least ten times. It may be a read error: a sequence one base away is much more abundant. CDR3 amino acids: CASDGGQGGTQYF. The CDR3, as DNA: TGTGCCTCGGACGGGGGGCAAGGCGGAACGCAGTATTTT. This rearrangement joins TRBV6-6 to TRBJ2-3; D may be TRBD2 (7 bases). The CDR3 consists of 13 residues. V dropped 11 bases and J dropped 9 bases, with 21 bases sitting between them. Germline V CDR1 and CDR2: MNHNY, SVGAGI (reference sequence).